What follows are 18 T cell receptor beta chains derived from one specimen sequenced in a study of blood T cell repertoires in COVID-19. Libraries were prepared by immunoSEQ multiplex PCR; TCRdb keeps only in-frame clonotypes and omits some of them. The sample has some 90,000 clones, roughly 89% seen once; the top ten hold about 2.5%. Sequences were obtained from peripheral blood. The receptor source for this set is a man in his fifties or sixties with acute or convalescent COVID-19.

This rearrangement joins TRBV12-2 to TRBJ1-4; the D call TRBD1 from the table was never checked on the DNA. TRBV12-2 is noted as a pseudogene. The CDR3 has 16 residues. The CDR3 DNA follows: TGTGCAAGTCGCTTAGCGCATAGGGGGAATGGTGGAAAACTGTTTTTT. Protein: CASRLAHRGNGGKLFF.

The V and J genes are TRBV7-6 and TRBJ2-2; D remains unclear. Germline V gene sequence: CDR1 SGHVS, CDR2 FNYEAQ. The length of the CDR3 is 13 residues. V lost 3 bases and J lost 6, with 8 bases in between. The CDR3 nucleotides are TGTGCCAGCAGCTTGTATTTCCCCGGGGAGCTGTTTTTT. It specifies CASSLYFPGELFF.

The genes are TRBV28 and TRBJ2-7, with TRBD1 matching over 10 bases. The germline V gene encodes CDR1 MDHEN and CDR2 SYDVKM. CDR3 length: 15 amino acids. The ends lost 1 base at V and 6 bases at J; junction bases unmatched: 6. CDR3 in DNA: TGTGCCAGCAGTTTATCCGGGACAGGGGATGGCGAGCAGTACTTC. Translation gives CASSLSGTGDGEQYF.

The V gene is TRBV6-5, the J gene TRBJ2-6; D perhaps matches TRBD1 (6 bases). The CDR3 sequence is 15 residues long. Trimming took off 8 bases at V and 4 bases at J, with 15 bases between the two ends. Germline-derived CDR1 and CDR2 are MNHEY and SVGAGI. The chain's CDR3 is CASRLQGYGANVLTF. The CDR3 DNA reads TGTGCCAGCCGACTCCAGGGGTACGGGGCCAACGTCCTGACTTTC.

CDR3 sequence (DNA): TGTGCCAGTAGTACGGACAACTACAATGAGCAGTTCTTC. Its translation: CASSTDNYNEQFF. The chain has TRBV19 and TRBJ2-1, with TRBD1 as a possible D gene (5 bases). CDR1 and CDR2 (germline): LNHDA, SQIVND (reference sequence). With 4 bases removed from V and 3 bases from J, the gap between germline ends came to 7 bases. CDR3 size: 13 residues.

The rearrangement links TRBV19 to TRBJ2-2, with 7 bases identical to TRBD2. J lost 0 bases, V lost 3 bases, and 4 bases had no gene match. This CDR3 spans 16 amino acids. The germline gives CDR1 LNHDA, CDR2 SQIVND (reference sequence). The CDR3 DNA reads TGTGCCAGTAGTATCCCCAGCGGGACGAACACCGGGGAGCTGTTTTTT. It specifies CASSIPSGTNTGELFF.

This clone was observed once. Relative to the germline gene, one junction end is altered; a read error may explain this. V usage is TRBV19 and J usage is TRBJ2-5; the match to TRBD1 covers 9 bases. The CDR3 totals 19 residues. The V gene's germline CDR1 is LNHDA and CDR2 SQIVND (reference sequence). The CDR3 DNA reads TGTGCCAGTAGCCTGACCGGGACAGGGAGAGGAGATGCCCAAGAGGCCCAGTACTTC. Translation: CASSLTGTGRGDAQEAQYF.

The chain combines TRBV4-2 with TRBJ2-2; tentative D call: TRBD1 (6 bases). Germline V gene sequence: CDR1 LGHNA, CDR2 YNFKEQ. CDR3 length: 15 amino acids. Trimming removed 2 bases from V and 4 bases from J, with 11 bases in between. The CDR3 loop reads CASSQNRAVTGELFF. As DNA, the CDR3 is TGTGCCAGCAGCCAAAACAGGGCGGTCACCGGGGAGCTGTTTTTT.

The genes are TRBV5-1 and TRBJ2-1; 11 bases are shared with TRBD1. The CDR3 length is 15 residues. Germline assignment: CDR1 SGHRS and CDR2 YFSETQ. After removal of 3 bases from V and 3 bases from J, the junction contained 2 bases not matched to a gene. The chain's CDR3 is CASSSGTGGYNEQFF. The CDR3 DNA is TGCGCCAGCAGCTCCGGGACAGGGGGCTACAATGAGCAGTTCTTC.

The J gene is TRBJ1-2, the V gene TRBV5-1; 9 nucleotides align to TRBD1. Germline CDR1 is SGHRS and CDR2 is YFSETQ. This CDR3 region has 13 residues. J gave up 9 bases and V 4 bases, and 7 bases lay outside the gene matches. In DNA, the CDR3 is TGCGCCAGCAGCGCCACAGGGGGCCAAAGCTACACCTTC. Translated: CASSATGGQSYTF.

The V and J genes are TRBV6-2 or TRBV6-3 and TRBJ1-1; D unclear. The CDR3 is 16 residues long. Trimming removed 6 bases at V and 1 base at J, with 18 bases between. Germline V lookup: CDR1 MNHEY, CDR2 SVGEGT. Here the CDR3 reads CASSLRWSGGNTEAFF. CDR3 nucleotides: TGTGCCAGCAGCCTTCGGTGGAGCGGCGGGAACACTGAAGCTTTCTTT.

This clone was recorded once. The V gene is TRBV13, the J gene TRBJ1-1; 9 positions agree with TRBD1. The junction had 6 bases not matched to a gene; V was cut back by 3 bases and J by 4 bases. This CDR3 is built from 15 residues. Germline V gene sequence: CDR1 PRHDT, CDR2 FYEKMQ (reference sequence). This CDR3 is CASSFDRGLSTEAFF. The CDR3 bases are TGTGCCAGCAGCTTCGACAGGGGGTTGAGCACTGAAGCTTTCTTT. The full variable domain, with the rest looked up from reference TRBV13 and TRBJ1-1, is AAGVIQSPRHLIKEKRETATLKCYPIPRHDTVYWYQQGPGQDPQFLISFYEKMQSDKGSIPDRFSAQQFSDYHSELNMSSLELGDSALYFCASSFDRGLSTEAFFGQGTRLTVV.

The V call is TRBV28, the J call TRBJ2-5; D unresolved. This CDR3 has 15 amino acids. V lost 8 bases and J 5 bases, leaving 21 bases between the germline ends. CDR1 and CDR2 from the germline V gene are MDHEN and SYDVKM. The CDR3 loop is CASASAEARGETQYF. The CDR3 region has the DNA TGTGCCAGCGCGTCCGCGGAAGCCCGCGGCGAGACCCAGTACTTC.

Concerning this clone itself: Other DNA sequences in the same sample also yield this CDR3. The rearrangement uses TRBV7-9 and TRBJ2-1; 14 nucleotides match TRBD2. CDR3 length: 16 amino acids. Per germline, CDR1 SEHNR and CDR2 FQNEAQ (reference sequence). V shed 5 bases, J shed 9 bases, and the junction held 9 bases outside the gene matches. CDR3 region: CASSPNPGLAGAEQFF. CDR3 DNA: TGTGCCAGCAGCCCAAACCCGGGACTAGCGGGAGCTGAGCAGTTCTTC.

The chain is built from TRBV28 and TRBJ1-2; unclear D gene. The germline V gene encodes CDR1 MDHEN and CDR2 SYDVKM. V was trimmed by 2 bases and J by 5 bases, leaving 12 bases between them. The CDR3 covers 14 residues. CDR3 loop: CASSLVGRAYGYTF. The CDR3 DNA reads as TGTGCCAGCAGTTTAGTCGGGAGAGCATATGGCTACACCTTC.

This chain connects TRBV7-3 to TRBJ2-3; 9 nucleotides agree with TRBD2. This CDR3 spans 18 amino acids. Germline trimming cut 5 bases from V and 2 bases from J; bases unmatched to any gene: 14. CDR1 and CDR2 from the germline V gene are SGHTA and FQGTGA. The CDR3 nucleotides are TGTGCCAGCAGCCCGGGACCGGGGCGGGAGGGCGTCACAGATACGCAGTATTTT. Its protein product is CASSPGPGREGVTDTQYF. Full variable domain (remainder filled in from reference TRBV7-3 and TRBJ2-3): GAGVSQTPSNKVTEKGKYVELRCDPISGHTALYWYRQSLGQGPEFLIYFQGTGAADDSGLPNDRFFAVRPEGSVSTLKIQRTERGDSAVYLCASSPGPGREGVTDTQYFGPGTRLTVL.

In DNA form, the CDR3 reads TGTGCCAGCTCACCACCGATGGGGCCCTTCCCAGCTTTCTTT. It translates to CASSPPMGPFPAFF. The rearrangement uses TRBV18 and TRBJ1-1; perhaps TRBD1 as D (5 bases). This CDR3 comprises 14 residues. V lost 0 bases, J lost 10 bases, and 15 bases lay in between. The germline gives CDR1 KGHSH, CDR2 LQKENI.

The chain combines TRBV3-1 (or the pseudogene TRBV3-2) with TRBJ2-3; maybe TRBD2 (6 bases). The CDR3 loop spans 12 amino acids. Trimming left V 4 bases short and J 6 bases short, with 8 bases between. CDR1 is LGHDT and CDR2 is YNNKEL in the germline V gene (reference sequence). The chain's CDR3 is CASSRRGDTQYF. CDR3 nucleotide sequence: TGTGCCAGCAGCCGCCGGGGGGATACGCAGTATTTT.